This TCR beta chain was recorded in a study of cytomegalovirus exposure and HLA in healthy donors. The PCR used 60 Vbeta and 13 Jbeta primers. Using immunoSEQ multiplex PCR, the repertoire was profiled, and TCRdb retains in-frame clones only, with some absent. This table holds just over 150,000 clones, around 74% found once. Looked up from germline, CDR1 is MDHEN and CDR2 is SYDVKM. V shed 5 bases and J 0 bases; nucleotides not matched to a gene: 3. CDR3 length equals 16 residues. V gene TRBV28 combines with J gene TRBJ2-2; 10 positions agree with TRBD2. The clonotype was recovered from a woman in her 30s in good health and CMV-seronegative. The sample taken for sequencing was PBMCs. This chain's CDR3 is CASSIAGGSNTGELFF. CDR3 DNA sequence: TGTGCCAGCAGTATAGCGGGGGGCTCGAACACCGGGGAGCTGTTTTTT.